The clone carrying this T cell receptor beta chain rates as medium-sized. Its antigen is unknown. Other DNA sequences within the sample encode an identical CDR3. The method was immunoSEQ multiplex PCR; TCRdb's version includes in-frame clones alone and lacks a portion of them. The sample includes fewer than 40,000 clones, about 90% seen only once; the top ten take roughly 19%. This sample was taken from a study of OX40 agonist ivuxolimab in advanced cancers. Study background: Melanoma, hepatocellular carcinoma, head and neck or renal cell cancer occurred in dose-escalation patients. Study-level findings and limits: Expanded clones tended on average to be more numerous among CD8+ T cells than CD4+.

Germline-derived CDR1 and CDR2 are MNHEY and SMNVEV (reference sequence). The ends were cut back, 1 base at V and 4 bases at J, with 5 bases in the middle. The length of the CDR3 is 13 residues. Sequencing was performed on CD4+ or CD8+ T cells sorted from blood, taken in a trial of the OX40 agonist ivuxolimab. The receptor's source is an adult with an advanced solid tumor such as melanoma, head and neck, liver or kidney cancer. The chain links TRBV27 to TRBJ1-5, with D maybe TRBD1 (5 bases). CDR3 DNA: TGTGCCAGCAGTTTATGGGGGAATCAGCCCCAGCATTTT. It yields the protein CASSLWGNQPQHF.